Below are 24 T cell receptor beta chains sequenced from a single sample in a study of cytomegalovirus exposure and HLA in healthy donors. This PCR relied on a set of 60 Vbeta primers and 13 Jbeta primers. Method: immunoSEQ multiplex PCR; TCRdb's copy keeps in-frame clones and lacks some. The repertoire holds 150,000 to 200,000 clones, about four fifths seen once, with about 2.2% in the top ten. What was sequenced was PBMCs. All receptors derive from a woman aged 50 to 60 in good health and CMV-seronegative.

The chain joins TRBV10-3 to TRBJ1-2; D remains unclear. V was shortened by 6 bases and J by 6 bases, with 20 bases between the two germline ends. Germline V gene lookup returns CDR1 ENHRY and CDR2 SYGVKD. This CDR3 comprises 15 residues. This chain's CDR3 is CAISPPLGRRDGYTF. In DNA form, the CDR3 reads TGTGCCATCAGCCCTCCCCTGGGCCGTCGCGATGGCTACACCTTC.

The chain's CDR3 is CASSSGQALGGYTF. The DNA of the CDR3 is TGCGCCAGCAGCTCCGGACAGGCATTAGGCGGCTACACCTTC. The V call is TRBV5-1, the J call TRBJ1-2, with 7 bases lining up with TRBD1. The junction had 10 bases not matched to a gene; V was cut back by 3 bases and J by 8 bases. Germline V gene data show CDR1 as SGHRS and CDR2 as YFSETQ. This CDR3 is 14 amino acids long.

This clone was observed a single time. The genes are TRBV7-2 and TRBJ1-5; D not resolved. The CDR3 loop spans 15 amino acids. Germline values: CDR1 SGHTA, CDR2 FQGNSA. V was shortened by 1 base and J by 5 bases, with 12 bases between the two germline ends. The CDR3 protein is CASSLVRQAHQPQHF. DNA of the CDR3: TGTGCCAGCAGCTTAGTCCGGCAGGCCCATCAGCCCCAGCATTTT. Full variable domain (rest looked up from reference TRBV7-2 and TRBJ1-5): GAGVSQSPSNKVTEKGKDVELRCDPISGHTALYWYRQSLGQGLEFLIYFQGNSAPDKSGLPSDRFSAERTGGSVSTLTIQRTQQEDSAVYLCASSLVRQAHQPQHFGDGTRLSIL.

This clone has only a few counts. The V call is TRBV25-1, the J call TRBJ1-2; D is unclear. Germline loops: CDR1 MGHDK, CDR2 SYGVNS. The CDR3 is made up of 13 amino acids. V lost 4 bases, J lost 1 base, and 7 bases lay in between. CDR3 sequence (DNA): TGTGCCAGCAGTGGGAGAATTAACTATGGCTACACCTTC. Its translation is CASSGRINYGYTF.

This clone was seen a few times. The gene calls are TRBV19 and TRBJ2-1; 9 bases match TRBD2. Trimming took 3 bases from V and 9 from J; bases not matched to a gene: 3. CDR1 is LNHDA, CDR2 SQIVND, per germline (reference sequence). The CDR3 length is 13 residues. CDR3 in DNA: TGTGCCAGTAGTATTACTAGCGGGTTTGAGCAGTTCTTC. Its protein is CASSITSGFEQFF.

The chain recombines TRBV4-3 with TRBJ1-5; D not certain. The CDR3 runs to 14 residues. Germline lookup yields CDR1 LGHNA and CDR2 YSLEER. Trimming removed 0 bases at V and 4 bases at J, with 7 bases between. The CDR3, as DNA: TGCGCCAGCAGCCAAGAAACACCGAATCAGCCCCAGCATTTT. Protein sequence: CASSQETPNQPQHF.

The chain carries TRBV19 and TRBJ1-5, with D possibly TRBD1 on 5 matching bases. Per the germline V gene, CDR1 is LNHDA and CDR2 is SQIVND (reference sequence). Between the trimmed V and J ends, which lost 3 bases and 7 bases, there was a span of 16 bases. The CDR3 sequence is 15 residues long. The CDR3 spells CASSIGAGYEQPQHF. The CDR3 DNA sequence: TGTGCCAGTAGTATTGGGGCAGGGTATGAACAGCCCCAGCATTTT.

The chain is built from TRBV5-1 and TRBJ2-5; TRBD2 matches 10 bases. The end of the DNA fits TRBJ2-7 better, so the J call may be wrong. Per the germline V gene, CDR1 is SGHRS and CDR2 is YFSETQ. The CDR3 runs to 17 residues. The CDR3 here is CASSLVLAGVSFGEQYF. CDR3 DNA sequence: TGCGCCAGCAGCTTGGTCCTAGCGGGAGTATCTTTCGGCGAGCAGTACTTC.

V and J are TRBV5-6 and TRBJ2-5; 10 bases are a match to TRBD1. The end of the DNA aligns better with TRBJ2-7, so the J call may be wrong. The CDR3 runs 15 residues. CDR1 and CDR2 (germline): SGHDT, YYEEEE. CDR3 residues: CASSSYGTGDYEQYF. Written as DNA, the CDR3 is TGTGCCAGCAGTTCCTACGGGACAGGGGACTACGAGCAGTACTTC.

This clone was recorded a few times. The rearrangement links TRBV6-5 to TRBJ1-4; tentatively, D is TRBD1 (5 bases). Germline loops: CDR1 MNHEY, CDR2 SVGAGI. The CDR3 runs to 16 residues. Trimming shortened V by 0 bases and J by 13 bases, and 21 bases separated the two germline ends. CDR3: CASSYSSIFTSGGLFF. The CDR3 bases are TGTGCCAGCAGTTACTCGTCCATTTTTACGTCGGGGGGACTGTTTTTT.

V usage is TRBV29-1 and J usage is TRBJ2-2; 8 bases line up with TRBD1. The CDR3 totals 15 residues. In germline, CDR1 is SQVTM, CDR2 ANQGSEA. Trimming removed 5 bases from V and 4 bases from J; junction bases left unmatched: 9. This CDR3 reads CSVWSGGAGTGELFF. CDR3 DNA: TGCAGCGTTTGGTCAGGGGGCGCGGGCACCGGGGAGCTGTTTTTT.

The V and J genes are TRBV28 and TRBJ2-2; D perhaps matches TRBD1 (6 bases). V was clipped by 6 bases and J by 3 bases, with 11 bases between them. This CDR3 has 14 residues. Germline CDR1 reads MDHEN; CDR2 reads SYDVKM. The CDR3 nucleotides read TGTGCCAGCAGACAGGGAGCGGACACCGGGGAGCTGTTTTTT. This sequence encodes CASRQGADTGELFF.

The chain has TRBV30 and TRBJ2-1; TRBD2 matches 9 bases. Germline loops: CDR1 GTSNPN, CDR2 SVGIG (reference sequence). Trimming took 6 bases from V and 3 from J; bases not matched to a gene: 9. The CDR3 consists of 15 residues. The CDR3 DNA is TGTGCCTGCAGGGGACTAGCCCTTTGCTACAATGAGCAGTTCTTC. Translation gives CACRGLALCYNEQFF.

V gene TRBV5-1 combines with J gene TRBJ2-7; D might be TRBD1 (6 bases). The CDR3 is 15 residues long. Germline CDR1 reads SGHRS; CDR2 reads YFSETQ. Trimming pared 0 bases from V and 4 bases from J, leaving 14 bases between. The CDR3 DNA reads TGCGCCAGCAGCTTGGAGCCAGGGGACAAATACGAGCAGTACTTC. Translation: CASSLEPGDKYEQYF.

The chain combines TRBV28 with TRBJ2-1; 14 bases are a match to TRBD2. V was clipped by 5 bases and J by 7 bases; unmatched bases: 4. The CDR3 extends over 15 amino acids. Germline-derived CDR1 and CDR2 are MDHEN and SYDVKM. CDR3 amino acids: CASSVTSGRGNEQFF. CDR3 coding DNA: TGTGCCAGCAGTGTGACTAGCGGGAGGGGTAATGAGCAGTTCTTC.

The V gene is TRBV28, the J gene TRBJ1-2, with D tentatively TRBD1 (6 bases). CDR1 is MDHEN, CDR2 SYDVKM, per germline. This CDR3 region has 13 residues. V dropped 8 bases and J dropped 8 bases, with 18 bases sitting between them. The CDR3 region has the DNA TGTGCCAGCCTGGTCAGGGGAACAGGAGGCTACACCTTC. It codes for CASLVRGTGGYTF.

About this clone itself: A junction end diverges from the germline sequence, so it may reflect a read error. The V and J genes are TRBV7-9 and TRBJ1-5; TRBD1 aligns across 8 bases. Germline V gene lookup returns CDR1 SEHNR and CDR2 FQNEAQ (reference sequence). This CDR3 has 13 residues. Here the CDR3 reads CSSSEQGDQPQHF. Written as DNA, the CDR3 is TGTTCCAGCAGCGAACAGGGGGATCAGCCCCAGCATTTT. The complete variable domain, with remaining parts taken from reference TRBV7-9 and TRBJ1-5, reads DTGVSQNPRHKITKRGQNVTFRCDPISEHNRLYWYRQTLGQGPEFLTYFQNEAQLEKSRLLSDRFSAERPKGSFSTLEIQRTEQGDSAMYLCSSSEQGDQPQHFGDGTRLSIL.

This clone occurred a few times. CDR3 in DNA: TGTGCCAGCAGCCCCAGGGGACAGGTCACCGGGGAGCTGTTTTTT. Translating it yields CASSPRGQVTGELFF. This sequence joins TRBV11-3 and TRBJ2-2; 8 bases align to TRBD1. Germline lookup yields CDR1 SGHNT and CDR2 YENEEA. V shed 5 bases, J shed 4 bases, and the junction held 6 bases outside the gene matches. This CDR3 is 15 amino acids long.

This sequence joins TRBV15 and TRBJ2-7, with 7 positions matching TRBD2. The germline CDR1 and CDR2 sequences are LNHNV and YYDKDF (reference sequence). V lost 3 bases and J lost 0; bases outside the gene matches: 8. The CDR3 has 16 amino acids. The CDR3 sequence: CATSSYGGGNSYEQYF. Written as DNA, the CDR3 is TGTGCCACCAGCAGTTATGGGGGGGGTAACTCCTACGAGCAGTACTTC.

The sample holds one count of this clone. The rearrangement joins TRBV5-1 to TRBJ2-5; tentative D call: TRBD2 (5 bases). From germline, CDR1 is SGHRS and CDR2 YFSETQ. Deletions cut 5 bases from V and 0 bases from J, with 14 bases between. The CDR3 spans 15 residues. The CDR3 region is CASRGGRAHQETQYF. The CDR3, as DNA: TGCGCCAGCAGAGGCGGGCGGGCACACCAAGAGACCCAGTACTTC.

The CDR3, as DNA: TGTGCCAGCATGGTGGCGGATTCGAGTACCGGGGAGCTGTTTTTT. This translates into CASMVADSSTGELFF. The rearrangement uses TRBV27 and TRBJ2-2; no clear D gene. The CDR3 runs to 15 residues. Germline CDR1 reads MNHEY; CDR2 reads SMNVEV (reference sequence). Trimming removed 7 bases at V and 5 bases at J, with 17 bases between.

The rearrangement joins TRBV19 to TRBJ2-2; a possible D gene is TRBD2 (5 bases). CDR3 length: 15 residues. The germline CDR1 and CDR2 sequences are LNHDA and SQIVND (reference sequence). V lost 5 bases, J lost 4 bases, and 14 bases lay in between. CDR3 amino acids: CASSSWTRGTGELFF. The CDR3 nucleotides read TGTGCCAGTAGTTCATGGACCCGGGGCACCGGGGAGCTGTTTTTT.

This CDR3 reads CASRPTGAYNEQFF. The CDR3 DNA reads as TGTGCCAGCAGGCCGACAGGGGCTTACAATGAGCAGTTCTTC. The V and J genes are TRBV28 and TRBJ2-1, with 8 bases lining up with TRBD1. The germline V gene encodes CDR1 MDHEN and CDR2 SYDVKM. The CDR3 loop spans 14 amino acids. V shed 6 bases, J shed 4 bases, and the junction held 5 bases outside the gene matches.

This clone was found a few times. V is TRBV4-1 and J is TRBJ2-1, with D possibly matching TRBD2 (6 bases). The CDR3 sequence is 17 residues long. V was clipped by 0 bases and J by 0 bases, with 12 bases between them. Germline assignment: CDR1 MGHRA and CDR2 YSYEKL. The CDR3 loop reads CASSQDPQGGSYNEQFF. The CDR3, as DNA: TGCGCCAGCAGCCAAGATCCCCAGGGAGGCTCCTACAATGAGCAGTTCTTC.